This note documents a single T cell receptor (beta chain) sequence. No antigen is known for it. The sample comes from a study of T cell responses to AZD1222 COVID-19 vaccine. Findings of the study overall: Donors were chiefly white British, with a greater number of females, and clonal diversity was perhaps underestimated. Recipients of two AZD1222 doses showed rising Spike-specific TCR breadth and depth.

Generated by immunoSEQ multiplex PCR, the TCRdb table keeps only in-frame clones and is missing some. The table shows tens of thousands of clones, with about nine tenths occurring only once. V lost 2 bases and J 0 bases, leaving 10 bases between the germline ends. This CDR3 has 15 amino acids. Looked up from germline, CDR1 is LNHDA and CDR2 is SQIVND (reference sequence). This clonotype was sampled from an adult in good health. Material: peripheral blood, obtained on day 0 of AZD1222 vaccination. The chain joins TRBV19 to TRBJ1-1; a possible D gene is TRBD1 (6 bases). The CDR3 is CASSIPGQMNTEAFF. The CDR3 DNA follows: TGTGCCAGTAGTATACCAGGACAGATGAACACTGAAGCTTTCTTT.